A single sample gave rise to the 6 T cell receptor beta chains below, sequenced in a study of patients and donors after allogeneic stem cell transplantation. TCRdb ran MiXCR on the RT-PCR reads and lists one entry per CDR3 protein. The sample lists 800,000 to 1,000,000 distinct CDR3 sequences; approximately 18% were seen once. Sequencing was carried out using blood, either unsorted or a sorted T cell fraction (not recorded which). These receptors all come from a human donor who was either an allogeneic HSCT recipient or a stem cell or donor lymphocyte infusion donor (not recorded which). It is not recorded whose cells these are; they may come from a transplant donor.

CDR3 coding DNA: TGCAGTGCCACCGTACAGGGGAACTATGGCTACACCTTC. Its protein is CSATVQGNYGYTF. The chain uses TRBV20-1 and TRBJ1-2; 7 bases line up with TRBD1. V lost 6 bases to trimming and J lost 2 bases; unmatched junction nucleotides: 6. Germline CDR1 and CDR2: DFQATT and SNEGSKA (reference sequence). This CDR3 contains 13 residues.

The rearrangement uses TRBV15 and TRBJ2-1, with D perhaps being TRBD1 or TRBD2 (6 bases each). Germline assignment: CDR1 LNHNV and CDR2 YYDKDF (reference sequence). CDR3 size: 15 residues. The V end was cut by 6 bases, the J end by 0 bases, with 12 bases between. CDR3 in amino acids: CATRRRGDSYNEQFF. The CDR3, as DNA: TGTGCCACCAGACGTAGGGGGGACTCCTACAATGAGCAGTTCTTC.

This clonotype occurred a few times. The chain recombines TRBV4-2 with TRBJ2-3; D tentatively reads TRBD1 or TRBD2 (6 bases each). Germline V lookup: CDR1 LGHNA, CDR2 YNFKEQ. The CDR3 covers 15 residues. Trimming stripped 4 bases from V and 2 bases from J, with 13 bases between. CDR3 protein: CASSPKGGNTDTQYF. CDR3 nucleotide sequence: TGTGCCAGCAGCCCAAAGGGGGGAAACACAGATACGCAGTATTTT.

The chain uses TRBV4-2 and TRBJ1-6; unclear D gene. The CDR3 runs 18 residues. V lost 4 bases and J lost 0, with 16 bases in between. CDR1 and CDR2 from the germline V gene are LGHNA and YNFKEQ. The CDR3 here is CASSPRVASSSYNSPLHF. DNA for the CDR3: TGTGCCAGCAGCCCCCGGGTTGCCTCCAGCTCCTATAATTCACCCCTCCACTTT.

The chain joins TRBV4-1 to TRBJ1-1; the match to TRBD1 covers 10 bases. CDR1 and CDR2 from the germline V gene are MGHRA and YSYEKL. Trimming took 7 bases from V and 11 from J; bases not matched to a gene: 7. The CDR3 length is 12 residues. This CDR3 reads CASTGQGVLAFF. The DNA for the CDR3 is TGCGCCAGCACCGGACAGGGGGTGTTGGCTTTCTTT.

The sample holds a few counts of this clonotype. The V call is TRBV6-1, the J call TRBJ1-6, with D possibly TRBD1 on 5 matching bases. The V and J ends lost 7 bases and 4 bases respectively, with 8 bases between them. Germline assignment: CDR1 MNHNS and CDR2 SASEGT. There are 13 residues in the CDR3. The CDR3 is CASTDIYNSPLHF. CDR3 in DNA: TGTGCCAGCACGGACATTTATAATTCACCCCTCCACTTT.